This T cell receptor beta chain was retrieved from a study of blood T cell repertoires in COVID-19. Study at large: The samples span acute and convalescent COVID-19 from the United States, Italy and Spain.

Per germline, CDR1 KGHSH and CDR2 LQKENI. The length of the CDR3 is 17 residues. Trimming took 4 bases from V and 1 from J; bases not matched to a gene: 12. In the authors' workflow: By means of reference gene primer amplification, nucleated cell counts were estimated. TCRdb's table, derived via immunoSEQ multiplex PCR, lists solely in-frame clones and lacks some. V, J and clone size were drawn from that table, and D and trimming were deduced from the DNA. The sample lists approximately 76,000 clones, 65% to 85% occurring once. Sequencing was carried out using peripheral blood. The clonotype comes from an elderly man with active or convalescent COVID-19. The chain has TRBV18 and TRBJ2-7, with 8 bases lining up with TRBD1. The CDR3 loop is CASSQDRDRGYSYEQYF. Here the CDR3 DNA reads TGTGCCAGCTCACAAGACCGTGACAGGGGATATTCCTACGAGCAGTACTTC.